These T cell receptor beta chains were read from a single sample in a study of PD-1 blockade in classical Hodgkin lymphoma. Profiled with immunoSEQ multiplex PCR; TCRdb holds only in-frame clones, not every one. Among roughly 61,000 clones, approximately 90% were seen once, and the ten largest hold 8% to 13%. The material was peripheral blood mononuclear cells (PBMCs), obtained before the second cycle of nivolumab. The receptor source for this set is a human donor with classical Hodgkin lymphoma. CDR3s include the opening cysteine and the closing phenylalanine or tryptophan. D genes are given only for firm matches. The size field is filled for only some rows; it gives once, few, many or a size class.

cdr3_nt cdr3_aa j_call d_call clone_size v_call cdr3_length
TGTGCCAGCAGTGAAAGGTTAGCGCTCCAAGAGACCCAGTACTTC CASSERLALQETQYF TRBJ2-5 . . TRBV2 15
TGTGCCAGCAGTTTTTTGGCTGGGACAGGTGAACAGCCCCAGCATTTT CASSFLAGTGEQPQHF TRBJ1-5 TRBD1 . TRBV28 16
TGTGCCAGCAGTGGGCAAGCCATGAACACTGAAGCTTTCTTT CASSGQAMNTEAFF TRBJ1-1 . . TRBV2 14
TGCAGCGGCCTCATGGCAGAAAACTATGGCTACACCTTC CSGLMAENYGYTF TRBJ1-2 . . TRBV29-1 13
TGTGCCAGCAGCGCCATAAACCCCGGGACAGCTGGAAACACCATATATTTT CASSAINPGTAGNTIYF TRBJ1-3 TRBD1 . TRBV25-1 17
TGCGCCAGCAGCCAAGAGGCGTTTCCCAGCACAGATACGCAGTATTTT CASSQEAFPSTDTQYF TRBJ2-3 . . TRBV4-1 16
TGTGCCAGCAGTTTAAGCCCCCTTTCACCTCAGCCCCAGCATTTT CASSLSPLSPQPQHF TRBJ1-5 . . TRBV28 15
TGTGCCAGCAGCCAAACGGGACTACTGGGTAATGAGCAGTTCTTC CASSQTGLLGNEQFF TRBJ2-1 TRBD2 . TRBV4-2 15
TGCGCCAGCAGCCCAGGGGGCACTGAAGCTTTCTTT CASSPGGTEAFF TRBJ1-1 TRBD1 . TRBV4-1 12
TGTGCCAGCAGCCAAGTTGCCCCCGGGGAGCTGTTTTTT CASSQVAPGELFF TRBJ2-2 . . TRBV14 13
TGCAGCGTTGAAGATAGACTAACACAAGAGACCCAGTACTTC CSVEDRLTQETQYF TRBJ2-5 . . TRBV29-1 14
TGTGCCAGCAGCTCGGGGACAGGGATCAATCAGCCCCAGCATTTT CASSSGTGINQPQHF TRBJ1-5 TRBD1 . TRBV7-6 15
TGTGCCAGCAGCTCCCCGTGGGTTAACGAGCAGTACTTC CASSSPWVNEQYF TRBJ2-7 . . TRBV7-9 13
TGTGCCAGCAGTTACAAGTACTCAGGATCCTCCTACGAGCAGTACTTC CASSYKYSGSSYEQYF TRBJ2-7 . . TRBV6-5 16
TGTGCCACCAGCAGAGGCATGCTTAGCTCCTACGAGCAGTACTTC CATSRGMLSSYEQYF TRBJ2-7 . . TRBV15 15
TGCAGCGTCTTCCGGGAGGGTATGAACACTGAAGCTTTCTTT CSVFREGMNTEAFF TRBJ1-1 . . TRBV29-1 14
TGTGCCAGCAGTGATTCGTCGTGGTACGAGCAGTACTTC CASSDSSWYEQYF TRBJ2-7 . . TRBV6-1 13
TGTGCCAGCTGCCCCAGGGGTTCCCAGCCCCAGCATTTT CASCPRGSQPQHF TRBJ1-5 . . TRBV2 13
TGTGCCAGCAGTTACGATCTGTCCAGCGGCACTGAAGCTTTCTTT CASSYDLSSGTEAFF TRBJ1-1 . . TRBV6-5 15
TGTGCCAGCAGCTTGGGACTAGCGGGCAATGAGCAGTTCTTC CASSLGLAGNEQFF TRBJ2-1 TRBD2 . TRBV5-4 14
TGTGCCAGCAGAACAGGGCTCGATGAAAAACTGTTTTTT CASRTGLDEKLFF TRBJ1-4 . once TRBV11-1 13
TGTGCCTGGAGTGGAGGAGCTGAAGCTTTCTTT CAWSGGAEAFF TRBJ1-1 . few TRBV30 11
TGTGCCAGCAGTCCAGGACAGGGGGGCTACGAGCAGTACTTC CASSPGQGGYEQYF TRBJ2-7 TRBD1 . TRBV6-5 14
TGTGCCAGCAGCGTAGTTCAGGGGTTCGAAGAGACCCAGTACTTC CASSVVQGFEETQYF TRBJ2-5 . once TRBV9 15
TGTGCCAGCAGACTCTTCGACAGGGTAGATCAGCCCCAGCATTTT CASRLFDRVDQPQHF TRBJ1-5 TRBD1 once TRBV6-5 15
TGCGCCAGCAGCCAAGACGTGGCCGTTGAGCGAGAGCGTGTAGACAAACTGTTTTTT CASSQDVAVERERVDKLFF TRBJ1-4 . . TRBV4-3 19
TGTGCCAGCAGCTTAGTACACCATCAGCCCCAGCATTTT CASSLVHHQPQHF TRBJ1-5 . . TRBV11-2 13
TGTGCCAGTAGTATAGGCGTTAGCTCCACAGATACGCAGTATTTT CASSIGVSSTDTQYF TRBJ2-3 . . TRBV19 15
TGTGCCAGCAGCTTTAATACACCAACTAATGAAAAACTGTTTTTT CASSFNTPTNEKLFF TRBJ1-4 . . TRBV9 15
TGTGCCAGCAGTGAACCGGGACAGGGATATTGGGAAAAACTGTTTTTT CASSEPGQGYWEKLFF TRBJ1-4 TRBD1 . TRBV6-1 16
TGTGCCAGCAGTGACTTCGTCTTGGCGGGGGCGAACACCGGGGAGCTGTTTTTT CASSDFVLAGANTGELFF TRBJ2-2 TRBD2 . TRBV6-1 18
TGTGCCATCAGTGAGTCGGGGGGGGAGACCCAGTACTTC CAISESGGETQYF TRBJ2-5 TRBD2 . TRBV10-3 13
TGTGCCAGCAGTTTGGATAGCAATCAGCCCCAGCATTTT CASSLDSNQPQHF TRBJ1-5 . . TRBV27 13
TGTGCCAGAGGGGGGGACAGGGGTTTCTTAGGGTTCTTC CARGGDRGFLGFF TRBJ2-1 TRBD1 . TRBV19 13
TGTGCCAGCAGTGGGAGGGCGGACCCCGAGCAGTTCTTC CASSGRADPEQFF TRBJ2-1 . . TRBV2 13
TGTGCCAGCAGCTTTTTCGTGTGGAATACGCAGTATTTT CASSFFVWNTQYF TRBJ2-3 . . TRBV7-2 13
TGTGCCAGCCGCACGGGGTGGTCCGGGGGAGAGACCCAGTACTTC CASRTGWSGGETQYF TRBJ2-5 . few TRBV7-8 15
TGCGCCAGCAGCCCGGGACAGGGCAGGGATGGCTACACCTTC CASSPGQGRDGYTF TRBJ1-2 TRBD1 . TRBV5-1 14
TGTGCTAGTTCCCTCACAGGGATCGGCGAGCAGTACTTC CASSLTGIGEQYF TRBJ2-7 . . TRBV12-5 13